The sequence of this TCR beta chain was determined in a study of response to subunit inactivated influenza vaccine. Findings of the study overall: The authors offered the suggestion that each seasonal influenza vaccination recruits few new T cells.

As concerns this clonotype: Its antigen is currently unknown.

TCRdb reprocessed the RT-PCR reads via MiXCR and lists one record per CDR3 protein. This table holds about 190,000 distinct CDR3 sequences, over 13% found once. The sample was CD8+ T cells sorted from PBMCs, taken less than 6 days after vaccination. The clonotype originates from a man over 45 who received an inactivated influenza vaccine.

The CDR3 loop is CASNGRTTDTQYF. The CDR3 DNA is TGTGCCAGCAATGGGCGGACCACAGATACGCAGTATTTT. The chain is built from TRBV28 and TRBJ2-3; D remains unclear. The ends were cut back, 7 bases at V and 2 bases at J, with 10 bases in the middle. Germline CDR1 and CDR2: MDHEN and SYDVKM. This CDR3 region has 13 residues.